Detailed here is one TCR beta chain. This specimen comes from a study of blood T cell repertoires in COVID-19. Across the study: Samples came from the United States, Italy and Spain, spanning acute and convalescent COVID-19.

In the original workflow: Estimation of nucleated cell counts relied on the amplification of reference gene primers. Using immunoSEQ multiplex PCR, the repertoire was profiled, and TCRdb retains in-frame clones only, with some absent. That table supplies the V and J calls and clone size; D and trimming were determined from the DNA. There are a few hundred thousand clones in the sample; approximately 86% occur only once, and 2% to 2.5% lies in the top ten. The germline V gene encodes CDR1 SQVTM and CDR2 ANQGSEA. The CDR3 runs to 11 residues. V was cut by 5 bases and J by 6 bases, with 10 bases left in between.

Sequencing was carried out using peripheral blood. The TCR sequence derives from a woman aged 50 to 60 who had recovered from COVID-19. The V and J genes are TRBV29-1 and TRBJ1-1; no definite D call. The CDR3 reads CSVKVSAEAFF. The CDR3 coding sequence is TGCAGCGTTAAAGTTTCGGCTGAAGCTTTCTTT.